The clone carrying this T cell receptor (beta chain) was observed a handful of times. This sample is drawn from a study of cytomegalovirus exposure and HLA in healthy donors. This PCR relied on a set of 60 Vbeta primers and 13 Jbeta primers. Here immunoSEQ multiplex PCR was the method, and the copy in TCRdb shows in-frame clones only, minus some. The sample consists of approximately 110,000 clones, 70% to 80% of them appearing once. CDR1 and CDR2 from the germline V gene are MNHEY and SVGAGI. The trim removed 7 bases at V and 2 bases at J, leaving 5 bases unmatched. The CDR3 totals 14 residues. The sequencing sample was made of PBMCs. The source is a female donor in good health and CMV-seropositive. J is TRBJ1-1 and V is TRBV6-5, with TRBD1 matching over 9 bases. The CDR3 bases are TGTGCCAGCACCGAGACAGGGGGTAACACTGAAGCTTTCTTT. It codes for CASTETGGNTEAFF.